The 21 T cell receptor beta chains given below trace back to one sample, sequenced in a study of blood T cell repertoires in COVID-19. Profiling relied on immunoSEQ multiplex PCR, and the TCRdb table lists in-frame clones only, not all of them. The sample carries about 210,000 clones, about 83% recorded once. Source material: peripheral blood. The receptors were sampled from a man aged 50 to 59 with active or convalescent COVID-19.

The chain has TRBV4-1 and TRBJ2-7, with 11 bases that match TRBD1. After removal of 4 bases from V and 3 bases from J, the junction contained 5 bases not matched to a gene. From germline, CDR1 is MGHRA and CDR2 YSYEKL. The CDR3 sequence is 15 residues long. The CDR3 DNA reads as TGCGCCAGCAGCCCCACGGGGACAGGGGGCTACGAGCAGTACTTC. This gives the protein CASSPTGTGGYEQYF.

CDR3 DNA: TGTGCCAGCAGTTACTCGGGAGGGGAAAATTCACCCCTCCACTTT. Amino acids: CASSYSGGENSPLHF. The chain links TRBV6-2 or TRBV6-3 to TRBJ1-6; the D gene is possibly TRBD1 (5 bases). The CDR3 has 15 residues. V gave up 0 bases and J gave up 7 bases, with 10 bases separating them. Germline V CDR1 and CDR2: MNHEY, SVGEGT.

In this sample, this clone turned up a few times. V gene TRBV2 combines with J gene TRBJ1-1, with a weak D call TRBD1 (5 bases). Germline V CDR1 and CDR2: SNHLY, FYNNEI. With 4 bases removed from V and 1 base from J, the gap between germline ends came to 10 bases. The CDR3 consists of 14 residues. As DNA, the CDR3 is TGTGCCAGCAGTGTTCGGGGGGAGAACACTGAAGCTTTCTTT. Translating it yields CASSVRGENTEAFF.

This sequence joins TRBV6-5 and TRBJ2-7; D is perhaps TRBD2 (6 bases). This CDR3 has 15 residues. V dropped 5 bases and J dropped 5 bases, with 19 bases sitting between them. Germline CDR1 is MNHEY and CDR2 is SVGAGI. CDR3 loop: CASSQPGEVRNEQYF. CDR3 bases: TGTGCCAGCAGTCAGCCGGGAGAAGTGAGGAACGAGCAGTACTTC.

The CDR3 region is CSALYPGGYTF. The CDR3 DNA is TGCAGTGCCCTTTATCCGGGAGGCTACACCTTC. The chain links TRBV20-1 to TRBJ1-2; D uncertain. V was cut by 6 bases and J by 8 bases, with 13 bases left in between. The germline V gene has CDR1 DFQATT and CDR2 SNEGSKA (reference sequence). This CDR3 contains 11 residues.

The chain joins TRBV30 to TRBJ1-2; 7 bases agree with TRBD1. Germline V gives CDR1 GTSNPN, CDR2 SVGIG (reference sequence). This CDR3 region has 14 residues. The trim removed 6 bases at V and 1 base at J, leaving 8 bases unmatched. In nucleotides, the CDR3 is TGTGCCTGTACTCGGACAGGATTTAACTATGGCTACACCTTC. It yields the protein CACTRTGFNYGYTF. Combining the CDR3 with reference TRBV30 and TRBJ1-2 gives the whole variable domain SQTIHQWPATLVQPVGSPLSLECTVEGTSNPNLYWYRQAAGRGLQLLFYSVGIGQISSEVPQNLSASRPQDRQFILSSKKLLLSDSGFYLCACTRTGFNYGYTFGSGTRLTVV.

The V and J genes are TRBV19 and TRBJ2-1; possible D gene TRBD1, 6 bases. Germline assignment: CDR1 LNHDA and CDR2 SQIVND (reference sequence). The CDR3 spans 13 residues. The V gene lost 5 bases and the J gene lost 9 bases, with 14 bases spanning the gap. The CDR3 here is CASSPTQGTEQFF. The CDR3 nucleotides are TGTGCCAGTAGTCCTACACAGGGTACTGAGCAGTTCTTC.

This clone was seen a few times. The rearrangement links TRBV18 to TRBJ2-7, with 7 bases identical to TRBD2. Losses at the gene ends were 6 bases for V and 0 bases for J; bases not matched to a gene: 8. Per the germline V gene, CDR1 is KGHSH and CDR2 is LQKENI. This CDR3 is built from 15 residues. CDR3 in amino acids: CASSPGGSSSYEQYF. Written as DNA, the CDR3 is TGTGCCAGCTCCCCCGGGGGGAGTAGCTCCTACGAGCAGTACTTC.

This clone came up a few times. This chain joins TRBV30 and TRBJ1-6; 7 nucleotides line up with TRBD1. Germline CDR1 reads GTSNPN; CDR2 reads SVGIG (reference sequence). The CDR3 length is 15 residues. Unmatched junction bases numbered 8, after V lost 3 bases and J lost 6 bases. The CDR3 sequence: CAWSRGDSPNSPLHF. CDR3 DNA sequence: TGTGCCTGGAGCCGAGGGGACAGCCCTAATTCACCCCTCCACTTT.

The J gene is TRBJ2-7, the V gene TRBV4-3; D is uncertain. The V end lost 3 bases, the J end lost 0 bases, and 9 bases lay between the germline ends. Looked up from germline, CDR1 is LGHNA and CDR2 is YSLEER. There are 14 residues in the CDR3. The CDR3 loop is CASSQGASSYEQYF. In nucleotides, the CDR3 is TGCGCCAGCAGCCAGGGCGCCAGCTCCTACGAGCAGTACTTC.

The chain joins TRBV10-3 to TRBJ1-3; D is perhaps TRBD1 (6 bases). Germline values: CDR1 ENHRY, CDR2 SYGVKD. The CDR3 spans 15 residues. Trimming stripped 0 bases from V and 2 bases from J, with 8 bases between. DNA for the CDR3: TGTGCCATCAGTGAGTCGAGGGGGACTGGAAACACCATATATTTT. This gives the protein CAISESRGTGNTIYF.

This chain joins TRBV27 and TRBJ2-3; TRBD1 aligns across 7 bases. CDR3 length: 18 residues. Germline V lookup: CDR1 MNHEY, CDR2 SMNVEV (reference sequence). Trimming at V came to 3 bases and at J to 6 bases, leaving 18 bases not matched to a gene. As DNA, the CDR3 is TGTGCCAGCAGTTTTGCACAGGGGTCCTATCTAGCAGGGGATACGCAGTATTTT. Protein sequence: CASSFAQGSYLAGDTQYF.

The chain has TRBV7-3 and TRBJ1-6; 9 bases line up with TRBD1. This CDR3 is built from 17 residues. With V trimmed by 2 bases and J by 8 bases, 10 bases remained unmatched. Germline CDR1 reads SGHTA; CDR2 reads FQGTGA. This chain's CDR3 is CASSLGDREGPYSPLHF. The DNA for the CDR3 is TGTGCCAGCAGCTTAGGGGACAGGGAAGGTCCTTATTCACCCCTCCACTTT. The full variable domain, in which reference TRBV7-3 and TRBJ1-6 provide the parts outside the CDR3, is GAGVSQTPSNKVTEKGKYVELRCDPISGHTALYWYRQSLGQGPEFLIYFQGTGAADDSGLPNDRFFAVRPEGSVSTLKIQRTERGDSAVYLCASSLGDREGPYSPLHFGNGTRLTVT.

This sequence joins TRBV27 and TRBJ2-5; 11 bases line up with TRBD2. CDR3 length: 16 amino acids. Germline CDR1 reads MNHEY; CDR2 reads SMNVEV (reference sequence). The junction had 6 bases not matched to a gene; V was cut back by 5 bases and J by 1 base. CDR3 DNA: TGTGCCAGCAGTCACCGGGGACTAGCGGTCCAAGAGACCCAGTACTTC. This sequence encodes CASSHRGLAVQETQYF.

The V call is TRBV18, the J call TRBJ1-5; tentatively, D is TRBD1 (5 bases). Trimming pared 3 bases from V and 2 bases from J, leaving 11 bases between. Germline V gives CDR1 KGHSH, CDR2 LQKENI. This CDR3 region has 15 residues. The CDR3 protein is CASSPGKGGNQPQHF. The CDR3 DNA reads as TGTGCCAGCTCACCGGGAAAAGGGGGCAATCAGCCCCAGCATTTT.

The chain has TRBV18 and TRBJ2-1; weak D call: TRBD2 (5 bases). V lost 6 bases and J lost 0, with 15 bases in between. The V gene's germline CDR1 is KGHSH and CDR2 LQKENI. The length of the CDR3 is 16 residues. DNA for the CDR3: TGTGCCAGCTCGAGGGTCGGACGGAACTCCTACAATGAGCAGTTCTTC. It yields the protein CASSRVGRNSYNEQFF.

The V gene is TRBV5-5, the J gene TRBJ2-7; 8 bases agree with TRBD2. V lost 0 bases, J lost 3 bases, and 5 bases stayed unmatched. This CDR3 spans 15 amino acids. Looked up from germline, CDR1 is SGHKS and CDR2 is YYEKEE (reference sequence). CDR3 DNA sequence: TGTGCCAGCAGCTTGGGTGCGGGACTAGTCTACGAGCAGTACTTC. This gives the protein CASSLGAGLVYEQYF.

This clone turned up a few times. The gene calls are TRBV10-1 and TRBJ1-5; D might be TRBD1 (5 bases). The V gene's germline CDR1 is WNHNN and CDR2 SYGVQD (reference sequence). V was pared by 10 bases and J by 2 bases, with 12 bases between. The CDR3 contains 13 residues. CDR3 protein: CAIPGGCNQPQHF. CDR3 coding DNA: TGCGCCATCCCGGGGGGGTGCAATCAGCCCCAGCATTTT.

The chain links TRBV3-1 (or the pseudogene TRBV3-2) to TRBJ1-2, with 8 bases identical to TRBD1. The CDR3 has 16 amino acids. The germline V gene encodes CDR1 LGHDT and CDR2 YNNKEL (reference sequence). V lost 0 bases to trimming and J lost 4 bases; unmatched junction nucleotides: 7. The CDR3 loop is CASSQDPRTGSYGYTF. The CDR3 nucleotides read TGTGCCAGCAGCCAAGATCCCCGGACAGGGTCCTATGGCTACACCTTC.

This sequence joins TRBV19 and TRBJ2-1; 12 bases are a match to TRBD1. The ends lost 4 bases at V and 6 bases at J; junction bases unmatched: 4. CDR1 is LNHDA and CDR2 is SQIVND in the germline V gene (reference sequence). CDR3 length: 15 residues. CDR3 in amino acids: CASSKGQGAFNEQFF. DNA of the CDR3: TGTGCCAGTAGTAAGGGACAGGGGGCCTTCAATGAGCAGTTCTTC.

The gene calls are TRBV25-1 and TRBJ1-1, with D unresolved. The ends were cut back, 2 bases at V and 5 bases at J, with 12 bases in the middle. This CDR3 region has 14 residues. CDR1 is MGHDK and CDR2 is SYGVNS in the germline V gene. CDR3 residues: CASSEESLGTEAFF. CDR3 nucleotides: TGTGCCAGCAGTGAAGAGTCACTAGGTACTGAAGCTTTCTTT. Supplemented by reference TRBV25-1 and TRBJ1-1, the full variable domain reads EADIYQTPRYLVIGTGKKITLECSQTMGHDKMYWYQQDPGMELHLIHYSYGVNSTEKGDLSSESTVSRIRTEHFPLTLESARPSHTSQYLCASSEESLGTEAFFGQGTRLTVV.